The rows below give T cell receptor beta chains drawn from one sample of a study of blood T cells in healthy people across ages. TCRdb redid the calling of the 5' RACE reads with MiXCR, one entry per CDR3 protein. The data show 700,000 to 950,000 distinct CDR3 sequences, approximately 43% seen once. Sequencing was performed on blood. The receptors were gathered from a woman aged 60-75 years in good health. CDR3s include the opening cysteine and the closing phenylalanine or tryptophan. A D gene is named only where the DNA matches it firmly. Expanded clones are given a class, and other clones once, few, many or no size at all.

J gene | clone size | D gene | V gene | CDR3 protein | CDR3 DNA
TRBJ2-7 | - | - | TRBV10-3 | CAISEEEYEQYF | TGTGCCATCAGTGAGGAAGAGTACGAGCAGTACTTC
TRBJ2-3 | many | TRBD2 | TRBV4-3 | CASSHGEWGRADTQYF | TGCGCCAGCAGCCACGGAGAGTGGGGGAGGGCAGATACGCAGTATTTT
TRBJ2-5 | few | TRBD2 | TRBV7-3 | CASSRTSGGQEQYF | TGTGCCAGCAGTCGGACTAGCGGGGGCCAGGAGCAGTACTTC
TRBJ1-2 | few | - | TRBV27 | CASSLNIRGAGNYGYTF | TGTGCCAGCAGTTTAAATATTCGGGGGGCGGGAAACTATGGCTACACCTTC
TRBJ2-1 | few | TRBD2 | TRBV4-2 | CASSLGGGTSGGYNEQFF | TGTGCCAGCAGCCTTGGAGGGGGGACTAGCGGGGGGTACAATGAGCAGTTCTTC
TRBJ2-1 | - | TRBD2 | TRBV6-5 | CASSWAGLAGGSSYNEQFF | TGTGCCAGCAGTTGGGCGGGACTAGCGGGGGGCAGCTCCTACAATGAGCAGTTCTTC
TRBJ1-2 | - | - | TRBV21-1 | CASSFMTGGDYGYTF | TGTGCCAGCAGCTTCATGACAGGGGGAGACTATGGCTACACCTTC
TRBJ2-3 | many | - | TRBV5-5 | CASSLRQGADTQYF | TGTGCCAGCAGCTTGAGGCAGGGCGCAGATACGCAGTATTTT
TRBJ2-3 | - | - | TRBV18 | CASSPGLEADTQYF | TGTGCCAGCTCACCTGGACTGGAGGCGGATACGCAGTATTTT
TRBJ1-1 | - | - | TRBV6-5 | CASSYLEQGTEAFF | TGTGCCAGCAGTTACTTGGAACAGGGAACTGAAGCTTTCTTT
TRBJ2-1 | - | TRBD2 | TRBV28 | CASSPPSGTYNEQFF | TGTGCCAGCAGTCCCCCTAGCGGAACCTACAATGAGCAGTTCTTC
TRBJ2-3 | few | TRBD1 | TRBV7-3 | CASSSSGTGYDTQYF | TGTGCCAGCAGCTCCTCCGGGACAGGGTACGATACGCAGTATTTT
TRBJ2-2 | few | - | TRBV20-1 | CRAPNGAGELFF | TGCAGGGCCCCGAATGGGGCCGGGGAGCTGTTTTTT
TRBJ2-6 | - | TRBD2 | TRBV20-1 | CSARVGLAGGSGANVLTF | TGCAGTGCGAGGGTGGGACTAGCGGGAGGATCTGGGGCCAACGTCCTGACTTTC
TRBJ2-7 | few | - | TRBV9 | CASSVDAAPGYEQYF | TGTGCCAGCAGCGTAGATGCGGCGCCTGGCTACGAGCAGTACTTC
TRBJ2-1 | - | - | TRBV18 | CASSPSGLSYNEQFF | TGTGCCAGCTCACCTAGCGGACTCTCCTACAATGAGCAGTTCTTC
TRBJ2-3 | few | TRBD2 | TRBV20-1 | CSAIPAGGTDTQYF | TGCAGTGCTATTCCAGCGGGGGGAACAGATACGCAGTATTTT
TRBJ2-7 | few | - | TRBV5-6 | CASGFRPAVYEQYF | TGTGCCAGCGGCTTCCGGCCAGCCGTCTACGAGCAGTACTTC
TRBJ2-5 | few | - | TRBV19 | CASSTEGGGPEETQYF | TGTGCCAGTAGTACGGAGGGCGGCGGCCCCGAAGAGACCCAGTACTTC
TRBJ2-3 | - | - | TRBV20-1 | CSAPVGTDTQYF | TGCAGTGCCCCCGTGGGCACAGATACGCAGTATTTT
TRBJ2-5 | - | - | TRBV19 | CASSIAGRRWEQYF | TGTGCCAGTAGTATAGCGGGACGACGATGGGAGCAGTACTTC
TRBJ2-3 | many | TRBD1 | TRBV10-3 | CAIRPGTVSTDTQYF | TGTGCCATCAGGCCCGGGACAGTAAGCACAGATACGCAGTATTTT
TRBJ2-1 | - | TRBD2 | TRBV10-3 | CAISESGAGGLGEQFF | TGTGCCATCAGTGAGTCAGGAGCGGGGGGGCTCGGTGAGCAGTTCTTC
TRBJ2-2 | - | - | TRBV12-3/TRBV12-4 | CASSLRELGNTGELFF | TGTGCCAGCAGCCTAAGGGAATTGGGTAACACCGGGGAGCTGTTTTTT
TRBJ1-5 | few | - | TRBV28 | CASRGGRQYSNQPQHF | TGTGCCAGCAGGGGGGGCAGGCAATATAGCAATCAGCCCCAGCATTTT
TRBJ2-7 | few | TRBD2 | TRBV7-2 | CASSLTGTRFNEQYF | TGTGCCAGCAGCTTAACCGGGACTAGGTTCAATGAGCAGTACTTC
TRBJ2-6 | - | - | TRBV7-8 | CASSLVVVVAGPLNVLTF | TGTGCCAGCAGCTTAGTCGTGGTAGTGGCAGGGCCGCTGAACGTCCTGACTTTC
TRBJ2-5 | - | - | TRBV20-1 | CGAKNKGSQETQYF | TGCGGTGCCAAAAACAAGGGGAGCCAAGAGACCCAGTACTTC
TRBJ2-7 | many | - | TRBV6-5 | CASRVARQVPYEQYF | TGTGCCAGCAGAGTGGCCCGGCAGGTCCCCTACGAGCAGTACTTC
TRBJ1-1 | few | - | TRBV29-1 | CSGLAQGGMNTEAFF | TGCAGCGGACTGGCCCAGGGTGGGATGAACACTGAAGCTTTCTTT
TRBJ1-5 | - | TRBD1 | TRBV30 | CACQQGRQPQHF | TGTGCCTGCCAACAGGGGAGACAGCCCCAGCATTTT
TRBJ1-1 | - | TRBD1 | TRBV9 | CASSAGTGLGYTEAFF | TGTGCCAGCAGCGCAGGGACAGGGTTGGGGTACACTGAAGCTTTCTTT
TRBJ2-5 | - | - | TRBV6-2/TRBV6-3 | CASSKGRSQETQYF | TGTGCCAGCAGTAAGGGACGGAGCCAAGAGACCCAGTACTTC
TRBJ1-2 | once | - | TRBV6-1 | CASSVKGVAYGCTF | TGTGCCAGCAGTGTTAAGGGAGTGGCCTATGGCTGCACCTTC
TRBJ1-2 | - | TRBD1 | TRBV6-2/TRBV6-3 | CASSRGQGQNYGYTF | TGTGCCAGCAGCCGTGGACAGGGACAAAACTATGGCTACACCTTC
TRBJ1-5 | few | - | TRBV28 | CASTQNPSNQPQHF | TGTGCCAGCACACAGAACCCTAGCAATCAGCCCCAGCATTTT
TRBJ1-2 | - | TRBD1 | TRBV7-3 | CASSMTGDDNYGYTF | TGTGCCAGCAGCATGACAGGGGACGATAACTATGGCTACACCTTC
TRBJ1-1 | - | TRBD1 | TRBV3-1 | CASSLRTGGRGNTEAFF | TGTGCCAGCAGCCTACGGACAGGGGGCAGAGGGAACACTGAAGCTTTCTTT
TRBJ2-7 | few | - | TRBV5-1 | CASSLVGGTAYNEQYF | TGCGCCAGCAGCTTGGTAGGCGGGACTGCCTACAATGAGCAGTACTTC
TRBJ2-6 | few | TRBD1 | TRBV7-2 | CASSPQGDGANVLTF | TGTGCCAGCAGCCCCCAGGGGGATGGGGCCAACGTCCTGACTTTC
TRBJ2-3 | - | - | TRBV29-1 | CSVGSGERGSTDTQYF | TGCAGCGTTGGGTCGGGGGAACGGGGTAGCACAGATACGCAGTATTTT
TRBJ1-2 | few | - | TRBV5-6 | CASSFGQREYGYTF | TGTGCCAGCAGCTTTGGACAGAGGGAATATGGCTACACCTTC
TRBJ1-2 | - | TRBD1 | TRBV5-5 | CASSSPRTGGVGYTF | TGTGCCAGCAGCTCCCCACGGACAGGGGGCGTAGGCTACACCTTC
TRBJ2-1 | - | - | TRBV5-1 | CASSLQAGNYNEQFF | TGCGCCAGCAGTTTGCAGGCAGGGAACTACAATGAGCAGTTCTTC
TRBJ2-4 | - | TRBD1 | TRBV11-2 | CASSFGTAQTDIQYF | TGTGCCAGCAGCTTTGGGACAGCCCAGACGGACATTCAGTACTTC
TRBJ2-7 | - | - | TRBV27 | CASSLLQGSGEQYF | TGTGCCAGCAGTTTACTACAGGGTTCGGGTGAGCAGTACTTC
TRBJ2-3 | - | - | TRBV12-3/TRBV12-4 | CASSLGGRTSTDTQYF | TGTGCCAGCAGTTTAGGTGGCCGGACTAGCACAGATACGCAGTATTTT
TRBJ1-1 | - | - | TRBV11-1 | CASWGGVFKPNTEAFF | TGTGCCAGCTGGGGGGGGGTTTTCAAGCCGAACACTGAAGCTTTCTTT
TRBJ1-1 | few | - | TRBV20-1 | CSAPPRIRPNTEAFF | TGCAGTGCTCCCCCTCGGATTCGGCCGAACACTGAAGCTTTCTTT